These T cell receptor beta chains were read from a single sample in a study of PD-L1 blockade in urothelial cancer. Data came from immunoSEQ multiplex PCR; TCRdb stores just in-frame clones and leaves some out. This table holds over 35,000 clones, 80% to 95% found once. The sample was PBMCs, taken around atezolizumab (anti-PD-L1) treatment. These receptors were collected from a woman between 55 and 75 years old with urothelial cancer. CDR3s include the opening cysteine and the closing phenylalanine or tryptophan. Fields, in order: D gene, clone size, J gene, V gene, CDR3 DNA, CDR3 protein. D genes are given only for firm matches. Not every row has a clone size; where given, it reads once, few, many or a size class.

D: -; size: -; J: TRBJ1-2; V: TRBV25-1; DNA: TGTGCCAGCAGCCCCCCAGGGCCGAACTATGGCTACACCTTC; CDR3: CASSPPGPNYGYTF
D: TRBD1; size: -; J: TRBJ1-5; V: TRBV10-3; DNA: TGTGCCATCAGAGGGGACAGAAATAATCAGCCCCAGCATTTT; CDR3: CAIRGDRNNQPQHF
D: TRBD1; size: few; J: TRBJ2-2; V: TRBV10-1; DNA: TGCGCCAGCAGTCCCGGGACAGGGCCCAACACCGGGGAGCTGTTTTTT; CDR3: CASSPGTGPNTGELFF
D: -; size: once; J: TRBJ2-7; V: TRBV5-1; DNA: TGCGCCAGCAGCTTGGGGCAGGGGCTCAGCTACGAGCAGTACTTC; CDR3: CASSLGQGLSYEQYF
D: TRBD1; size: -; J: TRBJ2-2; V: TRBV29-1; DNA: TGCAGCGTTGACGACAGGGCCGGCGGGGAGCTGTTTTTT; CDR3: CSVDDRAGGELFF
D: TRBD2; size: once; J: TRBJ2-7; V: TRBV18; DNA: TGTGCCAGCTCACCGGGCGGGAGCTCCTACGAGCAGTACTTC; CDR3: CASSPGGSSYEQYF
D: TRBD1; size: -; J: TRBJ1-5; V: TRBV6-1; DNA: TGTGCCAGCAGACCACAGGGGAATAACAATCAGCCCCAGCATTTT; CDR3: CASRPQGNNNQPQHF
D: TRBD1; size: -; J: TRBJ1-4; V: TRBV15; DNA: TGTGCCACCAGCCCATCAGGGGGGTTGACTAATGAAAAACTGTTTTTT; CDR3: CATSPSGGLTNEKLFF
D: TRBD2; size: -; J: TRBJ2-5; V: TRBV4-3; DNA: TGCGCCAGCAGCCCCGTTAGCGGGAGTGGGGAGACCCAGTACTTC; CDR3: CASSPVSGSGETQYF
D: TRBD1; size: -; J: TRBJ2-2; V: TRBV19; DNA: TGTGCCAGTAGTGTACAAGGGACAGTTCCCGGGGAGCTGTTTTTT; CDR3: CASSVQGTVPGELFF
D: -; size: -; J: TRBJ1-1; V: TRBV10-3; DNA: TGTGCCATCAGTGAGCTACCCACGGGCGGGGGGTGGAAGGACACTGAAGCTTTCTTT; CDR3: CAISELPTGGGWKDTEAFF
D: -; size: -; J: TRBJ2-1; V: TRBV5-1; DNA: TGCGCCAGCAGCCCTGGACTCGGTCCTGAAAATGAGCAGTTCTTC; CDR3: CASSPGLGPENEQFF
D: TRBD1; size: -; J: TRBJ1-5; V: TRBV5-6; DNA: TGTGCCAGCAGCTTGTACAGGGGTGGAGGTAGCAATCAGCCCCAGCATTTT; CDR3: CASSLYRGGGSNQPQHF
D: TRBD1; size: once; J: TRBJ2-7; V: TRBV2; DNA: TGTGCCAGCAGTTCCGGGACAGGGCTTACCTACGAGCAGTACTTC; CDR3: CASSSGTGLTYEQYF
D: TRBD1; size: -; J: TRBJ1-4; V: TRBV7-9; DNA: TGTGCCAGCAGCGCCCGACGGACAGGGAATGAAAAACTGTTTTTT; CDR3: CASSARRTGNEKLFF
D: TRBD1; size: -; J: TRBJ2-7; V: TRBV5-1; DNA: TGCGCCAGCAGCCCAGGGACAGTTCGGAGGGAGCAGTACTTC; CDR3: CASSPGTVRREQYF
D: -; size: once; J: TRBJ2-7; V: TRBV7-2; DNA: TGTGCCAGCAGCTTAGGGGAGAGCCCCCCCTGGGACGAGCAGTACTTC; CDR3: CASSLGESPPWDEQYF
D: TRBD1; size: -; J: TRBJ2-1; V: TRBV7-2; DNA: TGTGCCAGCAGCTCAGGGGGCCACTCCTACAATGAGCAGTTCTTC; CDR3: CASSSGGHSYNEQFF
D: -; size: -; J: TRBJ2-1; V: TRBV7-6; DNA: TGTGCCAGCAGCCCGGGGGAAAACAATGAGCAGTTCTTC; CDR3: CASSPGENNEQFF
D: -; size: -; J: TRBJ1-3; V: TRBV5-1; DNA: TGCGCCAGCAGCTGGAGTGACGGGAGCTCTGGAAACACCATATATTTT; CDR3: CASSWSDGSSGNTIYF
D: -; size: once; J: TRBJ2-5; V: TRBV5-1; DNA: TGCGCCAGCAGCTTGGAGGGGGGAGGGGAGACCCAGTACTTC; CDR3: CASSLEGGGETQYF
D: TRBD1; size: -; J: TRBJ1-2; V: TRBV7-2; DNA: TGTGCCAGCAGCTTCCGCCGGACAGGAGGCTACACCTTC; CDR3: CASSFRRTGGYTF
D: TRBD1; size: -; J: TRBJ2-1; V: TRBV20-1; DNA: TGCAGTGCTCCGACAGGGGATGAGCAGTTCTTC; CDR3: CSAPTGDEQFF
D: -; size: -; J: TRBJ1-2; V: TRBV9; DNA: TGTGCCAGCAGCGTAGACAGTTATAACTATGGCTACACCTTC; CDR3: CASSVDSYNYGYTF
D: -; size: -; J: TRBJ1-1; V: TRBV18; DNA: TGTGCCAGCTCACACGGGTTTTCAGTCGTGAACACTGAAGCTTTCTTT; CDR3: CASSHGFSVVNTEAFF
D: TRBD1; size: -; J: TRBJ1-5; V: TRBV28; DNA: TGTGCCAGCAGTTTACCCGCGCAGACAGGGATATTTAGCAATCAGCCCCAGCATTTT; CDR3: CASSLPAQTGIFSNQPQHF
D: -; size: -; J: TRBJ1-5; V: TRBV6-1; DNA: TGTGCCAGCAGTGAGGTCAGGGCCATCAATCAGCCCCAGCATTTT; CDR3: CASSEVRAINQPQHF
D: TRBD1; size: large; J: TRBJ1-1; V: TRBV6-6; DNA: TGTGCCAGCAGTAACCCCGGACAGGGGAACACTGAAGCTTTCTTT; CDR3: CASSNPGQGNTEAFF
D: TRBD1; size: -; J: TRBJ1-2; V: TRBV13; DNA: TGTGCCAGCAGCTTATGGGGACAGGGGATGCGTGGCTACACCTTC; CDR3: CASSLWGQGMRGYTF
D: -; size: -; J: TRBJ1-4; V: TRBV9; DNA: TGTGCCAGCAACAGGGATTCGAATGAAAAACTGTTTTTT; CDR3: CASNRDSNEKLFF
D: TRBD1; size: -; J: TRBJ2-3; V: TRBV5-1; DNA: TGCGCCAGCAGAGGACAGGGGGCGGGAGATACGCAGTATTTT; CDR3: CASRGQGAGDTQYF
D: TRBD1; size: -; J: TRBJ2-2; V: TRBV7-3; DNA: TGTGCCAGCAGCTTACGTCCGCTTGGGACAGGGAGGGTCGGGGAGCTGTTTTTT; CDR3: CASSLRPLGTGRVGELFF
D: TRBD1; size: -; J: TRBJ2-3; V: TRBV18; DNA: TGTGCCAGCTCTCCCCGGGACAGAACACAAGATACGCAGTATTTT; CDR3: CASSPRDRTQDTQYF
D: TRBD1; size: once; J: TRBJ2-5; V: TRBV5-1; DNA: TGCGCCAGCAGCGCCGGGACAGGGGGAGAGACCCAGTACTTC; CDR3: CASSAGTGGETQYF
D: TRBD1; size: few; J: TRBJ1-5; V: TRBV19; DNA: TGTGCCAGTACCCCCTTAGCCGCACAGGGGGCCAATCAGCCCCAGCATTTT; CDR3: CASTPLAAQGANQPQHF
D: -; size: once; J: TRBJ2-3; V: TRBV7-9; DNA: TGTGCCAGCAGCGGCACTCTAGGATTCACAGATACGCAGTATTTT; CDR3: CASSGTLGFTDTQYF
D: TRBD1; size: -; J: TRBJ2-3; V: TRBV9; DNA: TGTGCCAGCAGCCCAAGACAGGGATCTAGCACAGATACGCAGTATTTT; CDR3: CASSPRQGSSTDTQYF
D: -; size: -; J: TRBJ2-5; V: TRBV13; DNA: TGTGCCAGCAGCTCACCGCCCCGGGACTTTCAAGAGACCCAGTACTTC; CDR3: CASSSPPRDFQETQYF
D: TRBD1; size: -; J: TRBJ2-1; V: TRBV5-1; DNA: TGCGCCAGCAGCTCCCCAGGGGGTCGGTACAATGAGCAGTTCTTC; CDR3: CASSSPGGRYNEQFF
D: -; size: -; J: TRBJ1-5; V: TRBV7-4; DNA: TGTGCCAGCAGCCCTAGTTTTTCGGGTGGTCAGCCCCAGCATTTT; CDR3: CASSPSFSGGQPQHF
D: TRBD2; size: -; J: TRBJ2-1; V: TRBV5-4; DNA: TGTGCCAGCAGCCGCGGACTAGCGGGAGCCGGGGTCAATGAGCAGTTCTTC; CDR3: CASSRGLAGAGVNEQFF
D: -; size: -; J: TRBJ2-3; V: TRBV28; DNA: TGTGCCAGCAGCCCTAGCACTCTCCTCACAGATACGCAGTATTTT; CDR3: CASSPSTLLTDTQYF
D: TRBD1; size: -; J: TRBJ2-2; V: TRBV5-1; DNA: TGCGCCAGCAGCCCAAGACAGGGGAGGAACACCGGGGAGCTGTTTTTT; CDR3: CASSPRQGRNTGELFF
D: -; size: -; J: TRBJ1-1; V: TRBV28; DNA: TGTGCCAGCAGTTTTGGGCGCACTGAAGCTTTCTTT; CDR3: CASSFGRTEAFF
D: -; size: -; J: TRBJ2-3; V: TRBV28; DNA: TGTGCCAGCACTAGCACAGATACGCAGTATTTT; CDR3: CASTSTDTQYF
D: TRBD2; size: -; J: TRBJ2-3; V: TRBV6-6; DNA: TGTGCCAGCAGTCTAGCGGGAGGAGGAAGAGATACGCAGTATTTT; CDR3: CASSLAGGGRDTQYF
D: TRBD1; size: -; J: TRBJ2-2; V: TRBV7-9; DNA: TGTGCCAGCAGCAGACAGGGATTCTCCGGGGAGCTGTTTTTT; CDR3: CASSRQGFSGELFF
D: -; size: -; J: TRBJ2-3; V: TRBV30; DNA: TGTGCCTGGAGAACAGGGTTTGGTGGGAATTTT; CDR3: CAWRTGFGGNF
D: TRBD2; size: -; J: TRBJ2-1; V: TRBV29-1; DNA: TGCAGCGCCGCCGGGACTAGCGCCCGACTTTCCTACAATGAGCAGTTCTTC; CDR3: CSAAGTSARLSYNEQFF
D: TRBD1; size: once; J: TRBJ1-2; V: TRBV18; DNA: TGTGCCAGCTCACCCAATACAGGGGCCGTCCCGGGAAGTGGCTACACCTTC; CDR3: CASSPNTGAVPGSGYTF
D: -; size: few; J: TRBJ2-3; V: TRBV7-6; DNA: TGTGCCAGCAGCTTAGTGGGAGTAGATACGCAGTATTTT; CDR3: CASSLVGVDTQYF
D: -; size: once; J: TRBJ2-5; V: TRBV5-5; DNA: TGTGCCAGCAGCCCGCTGGAAGGGGCGGAGACCCAGTACTTC; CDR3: CASSPLEGAETQYF
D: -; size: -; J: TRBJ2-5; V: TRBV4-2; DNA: TGTGCCAGCAGCGAAGGAGGGTGGGGCCAAGAGACCCAGTACTTC; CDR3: CASSEGGWGQETQYF
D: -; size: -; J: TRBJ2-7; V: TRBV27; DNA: TGTGCCAGCAGTTTGGTTCAGGGGTACGAGCAGTACTTC; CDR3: CASSLVQGYEQYF